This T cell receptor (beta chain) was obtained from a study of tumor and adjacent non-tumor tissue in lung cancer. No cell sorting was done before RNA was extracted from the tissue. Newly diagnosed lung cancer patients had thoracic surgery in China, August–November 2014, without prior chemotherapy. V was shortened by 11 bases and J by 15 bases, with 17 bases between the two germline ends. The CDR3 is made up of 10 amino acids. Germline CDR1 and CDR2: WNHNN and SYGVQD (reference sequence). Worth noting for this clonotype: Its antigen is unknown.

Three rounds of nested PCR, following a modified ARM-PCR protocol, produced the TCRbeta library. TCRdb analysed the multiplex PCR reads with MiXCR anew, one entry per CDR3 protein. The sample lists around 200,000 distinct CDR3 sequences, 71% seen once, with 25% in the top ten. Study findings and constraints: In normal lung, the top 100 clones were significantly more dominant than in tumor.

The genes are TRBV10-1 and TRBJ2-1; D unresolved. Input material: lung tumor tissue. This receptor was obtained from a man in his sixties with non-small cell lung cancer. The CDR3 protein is CAPRPAPRFF. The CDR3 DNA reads TGCGCCCCCCGGCCGGCCCCGCGGTTCTTC.